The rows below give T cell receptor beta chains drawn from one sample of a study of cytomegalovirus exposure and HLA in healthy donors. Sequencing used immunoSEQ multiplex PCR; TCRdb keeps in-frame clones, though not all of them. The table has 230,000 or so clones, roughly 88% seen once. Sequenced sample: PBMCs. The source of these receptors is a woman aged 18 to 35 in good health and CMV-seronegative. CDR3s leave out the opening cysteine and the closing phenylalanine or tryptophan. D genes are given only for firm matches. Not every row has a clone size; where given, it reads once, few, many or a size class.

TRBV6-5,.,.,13,ASIKTPTGADGYT
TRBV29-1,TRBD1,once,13,SVRDRGGMNTEAF
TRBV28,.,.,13,ASSESQGRNTEAF
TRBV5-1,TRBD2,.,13,ASSFGREGTYEQY
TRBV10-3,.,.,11,ASGRGGGTEAF
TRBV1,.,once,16,TSSPGATSGRCSYEQY
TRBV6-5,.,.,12,ASSYPGEPPRAF
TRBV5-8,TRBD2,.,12,ASSPERGLNEQF
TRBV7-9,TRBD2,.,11,AGGGTSDNEQF
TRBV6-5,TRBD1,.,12,ASIPGTGSNEQF
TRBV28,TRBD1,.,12,ASSLGQGLGGYT
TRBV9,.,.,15,ASSVLDLDSVADTQY
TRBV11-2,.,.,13,ASSDQPGGNYGYT
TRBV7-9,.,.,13,ASSARGNSGNTIY
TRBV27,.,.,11,ASSLQGLYEQY
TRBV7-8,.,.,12,ASSLGGEGEKLF
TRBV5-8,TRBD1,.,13,ASSPGTGSTDTQY
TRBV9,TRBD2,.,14,ASSASAGGPYNEQF
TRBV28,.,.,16,ASSLLGRSAEGGETQY
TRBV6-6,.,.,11,ASGGGLSTEAF
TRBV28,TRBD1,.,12,ASSTWTGRNEQY
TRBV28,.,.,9,ASSSTVGYT
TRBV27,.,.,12,ASRSGLVPDTQY
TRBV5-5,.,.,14,ASSSLLRSSEYWAF
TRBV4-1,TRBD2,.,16,ASSQGRILAGAYNEQF
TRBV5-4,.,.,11,ASSLGRDYEQY
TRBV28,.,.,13,ASSPYSGGYNEQF
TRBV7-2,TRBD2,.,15,ASSGQPSGRATDTQY
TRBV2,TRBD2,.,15,ASSYLRGLAGDYEQY
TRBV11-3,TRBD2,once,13,ASSLRSGTYNEQF
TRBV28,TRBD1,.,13,ASSFLGQGSYEQY
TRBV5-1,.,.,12,ASSFPDSHNEQF
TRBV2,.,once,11,ASISTENEKLF
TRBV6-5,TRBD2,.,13,ASSSKLAGVDEQY
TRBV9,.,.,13,ASSVGRSSGYEQY
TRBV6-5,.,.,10,ASSTGNEKLF
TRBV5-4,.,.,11,ASSLPGVYGYT
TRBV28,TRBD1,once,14,ASSFRTGGTKNIQY
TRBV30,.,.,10,AWSAARDTQY
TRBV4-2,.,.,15,ASSRTQTSRDQETQY
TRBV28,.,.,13,ASSLTGGRTGELF
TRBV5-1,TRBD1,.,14,ASSLEERAGGTEAF
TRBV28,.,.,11,AGGAGNDYGYT
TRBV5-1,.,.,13,ASSLEGGGTDTQY